The clone carrying this T cell receptor (beta chain) showed up just a few times. V lost 6 bases to trimming and J lost 6 bases; unmatched junction nucleotides: 7. This CDR3 contains 15 residues. The data are from a study of metastatic and nonmetastatic thyroid tumors. Overall study: The comparison covered peripheral blood and tumor or nodule tissue in malignant and benign thyroid patients.

TCRdb reanalyzed the PCR reads with MiXCR. Of tens of thousands of clones in the sample, roughly 33% were seen once. No treatment had been given to any patient before thyroid surgery. This chain links TRBV12-3 or TRBV12-4 with TRBJ2-7; 14 nucleotides agree with TRBD2. What was sequenced was tumor tissue. The TCR sequence derives from a female donor with papillary thyroid cancer or a benign thyroid nodule (not recorded which). Some clones in this sample may be carry-over from other donors' samples. The CDR3, as DNA: TGTGCCAGCAGCCGACAGGGACTAGCGGGAGTCGAGCAGTACTTC. This encodes CASSRQGLAGVEQYF.